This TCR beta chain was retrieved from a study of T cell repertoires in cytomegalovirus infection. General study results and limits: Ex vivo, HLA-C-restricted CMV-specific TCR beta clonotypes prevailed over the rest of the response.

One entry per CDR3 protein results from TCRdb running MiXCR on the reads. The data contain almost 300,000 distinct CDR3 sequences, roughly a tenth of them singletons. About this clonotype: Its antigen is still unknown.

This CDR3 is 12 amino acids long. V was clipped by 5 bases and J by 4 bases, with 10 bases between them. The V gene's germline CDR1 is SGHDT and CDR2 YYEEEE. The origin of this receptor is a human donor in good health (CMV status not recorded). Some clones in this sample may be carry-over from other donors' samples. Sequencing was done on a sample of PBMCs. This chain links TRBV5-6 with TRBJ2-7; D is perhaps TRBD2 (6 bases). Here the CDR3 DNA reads TGTGCCAGCAGACAGGAGGGGTACGAGCAGTACTTC. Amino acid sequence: CASRQEGYEQYF.